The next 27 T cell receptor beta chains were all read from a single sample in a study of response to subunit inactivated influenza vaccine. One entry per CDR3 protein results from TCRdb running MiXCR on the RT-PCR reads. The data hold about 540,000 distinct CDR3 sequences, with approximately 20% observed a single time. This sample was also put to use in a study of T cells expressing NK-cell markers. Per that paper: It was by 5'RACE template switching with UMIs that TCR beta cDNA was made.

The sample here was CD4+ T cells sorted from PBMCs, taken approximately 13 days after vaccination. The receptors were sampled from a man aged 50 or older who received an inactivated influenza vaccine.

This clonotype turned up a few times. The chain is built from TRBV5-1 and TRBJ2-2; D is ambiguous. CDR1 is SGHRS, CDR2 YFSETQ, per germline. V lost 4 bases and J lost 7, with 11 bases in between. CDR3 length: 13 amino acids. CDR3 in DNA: TGCGCCAGCAGCGCATACACAAACGGGGAGCTGTTTTTT. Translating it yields CASSAYTNGELFF.

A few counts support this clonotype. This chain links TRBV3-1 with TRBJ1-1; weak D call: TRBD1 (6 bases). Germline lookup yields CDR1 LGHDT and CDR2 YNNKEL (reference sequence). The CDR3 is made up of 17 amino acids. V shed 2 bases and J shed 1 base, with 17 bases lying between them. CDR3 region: CASSQIWGPTQNTEAFF. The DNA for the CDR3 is TGTGCCAGCAGCCAAATTTGGGGGCCGACACAGAACACTGAAGCTTTCTTT.

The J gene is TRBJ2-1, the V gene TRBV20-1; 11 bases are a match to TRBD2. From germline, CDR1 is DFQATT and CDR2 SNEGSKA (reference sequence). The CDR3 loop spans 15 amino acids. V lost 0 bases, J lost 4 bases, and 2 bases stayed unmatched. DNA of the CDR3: TGCAGTGCTAGAGATCGACTAGCGGGGTACAATGAGCAGTTCTTC. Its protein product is CSARDRLAGYNEQFF.

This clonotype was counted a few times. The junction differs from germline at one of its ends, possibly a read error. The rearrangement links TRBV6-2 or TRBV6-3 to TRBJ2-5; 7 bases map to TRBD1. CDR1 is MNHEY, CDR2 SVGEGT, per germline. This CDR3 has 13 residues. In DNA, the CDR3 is TGTGCCAGCAGTTACTCGAAAACGGACAGGTTCCACTTC. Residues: CASSYSKTDRFHF.

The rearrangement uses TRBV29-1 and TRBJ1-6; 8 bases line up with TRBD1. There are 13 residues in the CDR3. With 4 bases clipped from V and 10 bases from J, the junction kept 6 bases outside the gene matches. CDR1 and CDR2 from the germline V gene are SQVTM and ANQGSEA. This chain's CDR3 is CSVAGGVGSPLHF. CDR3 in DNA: TGCAGCGTTGCAGGGGGCGTTGGATCACCCCTCCACTTT.

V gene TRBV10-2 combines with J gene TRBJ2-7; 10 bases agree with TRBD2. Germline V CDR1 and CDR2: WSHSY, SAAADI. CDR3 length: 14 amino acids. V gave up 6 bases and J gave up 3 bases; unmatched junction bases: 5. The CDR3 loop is CASRGTSEIYEQYF. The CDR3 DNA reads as TGCGCCAGCAGGGGGACTAGCGAGATCTACGAGCAGTACTTC.

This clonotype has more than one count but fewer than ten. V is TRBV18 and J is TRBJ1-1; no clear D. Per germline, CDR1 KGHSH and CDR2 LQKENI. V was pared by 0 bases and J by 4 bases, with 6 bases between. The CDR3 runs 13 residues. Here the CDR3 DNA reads TGTGCCAGCTCACCACCGCGGGTCACTGAAGCTTTCTTT. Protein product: CASSPPRVTEAFF.

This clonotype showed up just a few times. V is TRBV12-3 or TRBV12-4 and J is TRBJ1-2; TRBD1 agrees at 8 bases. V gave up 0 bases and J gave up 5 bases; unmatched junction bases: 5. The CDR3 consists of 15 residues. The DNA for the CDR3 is TGTGCCAGCAGTTTAGCTCGAGGGACAGGATATGGCTACACCTTC. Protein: CASSLARGTGYGYTF.

The CDR3: CASSPNTGTENEKLFF. In nucleotides, the CDR3 is TGTGCCAGCAGCCCCAACACCGGGACAGAGAATGAAAAACTGTTTTTT. The chain is built from TRBV4-2 and TRBJ1-4; 7 nucleotides line up with TRBD1. After removal of 4 bases from V and 5 bases from J, the junction contained 10 bases not matched to a gene. The CDR3 has 16 amino acids. CDR1 LGHNA and CDR2 YNFKEQ come from the germline V gene.

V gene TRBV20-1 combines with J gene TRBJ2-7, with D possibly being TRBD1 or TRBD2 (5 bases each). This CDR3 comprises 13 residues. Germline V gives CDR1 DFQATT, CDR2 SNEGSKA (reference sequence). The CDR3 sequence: CSLLAGSSYEQYF. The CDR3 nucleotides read TGCAGCCTTTTGGCAGGGAGCTCCTACGAGCAGTACTTC.

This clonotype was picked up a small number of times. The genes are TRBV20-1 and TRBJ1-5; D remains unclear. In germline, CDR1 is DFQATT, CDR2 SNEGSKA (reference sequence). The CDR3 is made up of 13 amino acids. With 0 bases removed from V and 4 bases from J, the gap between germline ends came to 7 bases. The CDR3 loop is CSARDHANQPQHF. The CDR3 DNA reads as TGCAGTGCTAGAGATCATGCGAATCAGCCCCAGCATTTT.

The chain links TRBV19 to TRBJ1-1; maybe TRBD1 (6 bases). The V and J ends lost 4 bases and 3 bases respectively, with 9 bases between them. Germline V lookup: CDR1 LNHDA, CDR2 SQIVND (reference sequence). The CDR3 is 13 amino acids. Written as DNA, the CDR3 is TGTGCCAGTAGTAATCGACAGGACACTGAAGCTTTCTTT. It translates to CASSNRQDTEAFF.

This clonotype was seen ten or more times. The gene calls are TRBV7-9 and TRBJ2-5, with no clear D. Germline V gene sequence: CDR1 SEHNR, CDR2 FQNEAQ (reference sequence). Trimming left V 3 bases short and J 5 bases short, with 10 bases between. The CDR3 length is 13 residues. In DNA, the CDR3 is TGTGCCAGCAGCTTTTACCCGAGGGAGACCCAGTACTTC. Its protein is CASSFYPRETQYF.

CDR3 protein: CASSELSGKNTGELFF. Here the CDR3 DNA reads TGTGCCAGCAGCGAACTCTCCGGGAAGAACACCGGGGAGCTGTTTTTT. The chain is built from TRBV2 and TRBJ2-2; TRBD2 is a possible D gene (5 bases). V lost 6 bases, J lost 1 base, and 15 bases lay in between. The CDR3 sequence is 16 residues long. Germline V gives CDR1 SNHLY, CDR2 FYNNEI. The variable domain in full, completed from reference TRBV2 and TRBJ2-2, reads EPEVTQTPSHQVTQMGQEVILRCVPISNHLYFYWYRQILGQKVEFLVSFYNNEISEKSEIFDDQFSVERPDGSNFTLKIRSTKLEDSAMYFCASSELSGKNTGELFFGEGSRLTVL.

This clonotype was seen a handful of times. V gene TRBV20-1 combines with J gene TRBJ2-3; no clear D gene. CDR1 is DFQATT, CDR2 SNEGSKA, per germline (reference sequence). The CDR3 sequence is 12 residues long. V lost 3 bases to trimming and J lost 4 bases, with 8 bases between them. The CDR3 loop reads CSARFGPDTQYF. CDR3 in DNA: TGCAGTGCTAGGTTTGGGCCAGATACGCAGTATTTT.

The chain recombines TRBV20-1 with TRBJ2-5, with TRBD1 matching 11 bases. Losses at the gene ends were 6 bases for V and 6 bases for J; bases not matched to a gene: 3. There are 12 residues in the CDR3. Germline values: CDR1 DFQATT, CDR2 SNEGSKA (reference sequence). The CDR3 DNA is TGCAGTGCGGACAGGGGGCAGAAGACCCAGTACTTC. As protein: CSADRGQKTQYF.

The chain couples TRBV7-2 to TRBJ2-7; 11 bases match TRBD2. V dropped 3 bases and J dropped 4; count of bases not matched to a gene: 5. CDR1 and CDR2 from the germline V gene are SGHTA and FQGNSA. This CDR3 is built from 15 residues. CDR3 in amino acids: CASSLRGTSGYEQYF. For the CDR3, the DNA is TGTGCCAGCAGCTTGAGGGGGACTAGCGGTTACGAGCAGTACTTC.

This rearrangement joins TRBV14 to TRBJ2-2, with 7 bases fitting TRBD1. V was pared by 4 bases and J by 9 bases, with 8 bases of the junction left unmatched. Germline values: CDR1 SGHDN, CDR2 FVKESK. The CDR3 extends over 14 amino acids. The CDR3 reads CASSLDRDHRELFF. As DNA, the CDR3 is TGTGCCAGCAGCCTTGACAGGGACCATCGGGAGCTGTTTTTT.

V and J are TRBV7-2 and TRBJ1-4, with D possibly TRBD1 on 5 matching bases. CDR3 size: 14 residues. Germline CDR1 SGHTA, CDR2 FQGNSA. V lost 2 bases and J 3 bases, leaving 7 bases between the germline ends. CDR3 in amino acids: CASSLLGANEKLFF. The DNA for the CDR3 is TGTGCCAGCAGCTTACTGGGGGCTAATGAAAAACTGTTTTTT.

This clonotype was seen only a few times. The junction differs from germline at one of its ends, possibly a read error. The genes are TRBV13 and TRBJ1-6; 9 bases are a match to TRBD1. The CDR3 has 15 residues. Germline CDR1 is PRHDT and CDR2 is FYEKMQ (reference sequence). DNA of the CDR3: TGTGCCAGCAGCATAGGGGACAGGGTTTATTCACCCCTCCACTTT. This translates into CASSIGDRVYSPLHF. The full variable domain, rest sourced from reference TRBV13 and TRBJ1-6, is AAGVIQSPRHLIKEKRETATLKCYPIPRHDTVYWYQQGPGQDPQFLISFYEKMQSDKGSIPDRFSAQQFSDYHSELNMSSLELGDSALYFCASSIGDRVYSPLHFGNGTRLTVT.

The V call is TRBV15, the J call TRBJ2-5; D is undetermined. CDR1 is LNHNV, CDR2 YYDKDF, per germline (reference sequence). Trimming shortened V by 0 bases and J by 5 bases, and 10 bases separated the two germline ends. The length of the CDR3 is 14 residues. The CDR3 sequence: CATSRDPALETQYF. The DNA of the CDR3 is TGTGCCACCAGCAGAGATCCCGCCCTGGAGACCCAGTACTTC. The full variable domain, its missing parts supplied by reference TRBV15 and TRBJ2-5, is DAMVIQNPRYQVTQFGKPVTLSCSQTLNHNVMYWYQQKSSQAPKLLFHYYDKDFNNEADTPDNFQSRRPNTSFCFLDIRSPGLGDTAMYLCATSRDPALETQYFGPGTRLLVL.

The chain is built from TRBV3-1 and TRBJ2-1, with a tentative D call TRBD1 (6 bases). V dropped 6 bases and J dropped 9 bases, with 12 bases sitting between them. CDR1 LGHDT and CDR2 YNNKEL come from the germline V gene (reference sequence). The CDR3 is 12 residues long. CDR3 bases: TGTGCCAGCAGTCCAGGGGAAGGTGAGCAGTTCTTC. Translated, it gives CASSPGEGEQFF.

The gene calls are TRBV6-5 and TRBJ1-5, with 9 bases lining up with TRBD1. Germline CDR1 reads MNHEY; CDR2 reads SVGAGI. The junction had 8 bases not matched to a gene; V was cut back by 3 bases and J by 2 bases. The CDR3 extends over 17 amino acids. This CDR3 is CASSYRTGVMGNQPQHF. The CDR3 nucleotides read TGTGCCAGCAGTTATAGGACAGGGGTAATGGGCAATCAGCCCCAGCATTTT.

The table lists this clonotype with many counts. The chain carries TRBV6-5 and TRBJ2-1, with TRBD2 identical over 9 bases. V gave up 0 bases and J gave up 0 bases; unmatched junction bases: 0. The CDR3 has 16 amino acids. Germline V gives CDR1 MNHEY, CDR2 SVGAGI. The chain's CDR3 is CASSYSGLASYNEQFF. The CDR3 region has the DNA TGTGCCAGCAGTTACTCGGGACTAGCCTCCTACAATGAGCAGTTCTTC.

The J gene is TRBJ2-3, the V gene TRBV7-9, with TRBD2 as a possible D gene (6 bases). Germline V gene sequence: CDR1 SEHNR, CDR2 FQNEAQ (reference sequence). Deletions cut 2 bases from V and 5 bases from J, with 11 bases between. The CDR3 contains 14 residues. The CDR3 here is CASSLFRGGDTQYF. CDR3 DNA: TGTGCCAGCAGCTTATTTAGGGGAGGAGATACGCAGTATTTT.

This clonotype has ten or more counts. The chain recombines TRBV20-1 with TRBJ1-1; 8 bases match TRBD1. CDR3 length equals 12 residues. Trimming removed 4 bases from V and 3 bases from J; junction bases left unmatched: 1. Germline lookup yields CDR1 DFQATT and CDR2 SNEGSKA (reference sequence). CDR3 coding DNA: TGCAGTGCTACGGACAGGGACACTGAAGCTTTCTTT. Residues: CSATDRDTEAFF.

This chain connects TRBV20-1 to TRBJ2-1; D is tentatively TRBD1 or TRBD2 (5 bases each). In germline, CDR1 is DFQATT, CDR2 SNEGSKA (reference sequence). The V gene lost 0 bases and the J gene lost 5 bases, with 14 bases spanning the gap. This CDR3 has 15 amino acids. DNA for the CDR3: TGCAGTGCTAGAGACGGGACCCGATGGAACAATGAGCAGTTCTTC. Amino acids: CSARDGTRWNNEQFF.